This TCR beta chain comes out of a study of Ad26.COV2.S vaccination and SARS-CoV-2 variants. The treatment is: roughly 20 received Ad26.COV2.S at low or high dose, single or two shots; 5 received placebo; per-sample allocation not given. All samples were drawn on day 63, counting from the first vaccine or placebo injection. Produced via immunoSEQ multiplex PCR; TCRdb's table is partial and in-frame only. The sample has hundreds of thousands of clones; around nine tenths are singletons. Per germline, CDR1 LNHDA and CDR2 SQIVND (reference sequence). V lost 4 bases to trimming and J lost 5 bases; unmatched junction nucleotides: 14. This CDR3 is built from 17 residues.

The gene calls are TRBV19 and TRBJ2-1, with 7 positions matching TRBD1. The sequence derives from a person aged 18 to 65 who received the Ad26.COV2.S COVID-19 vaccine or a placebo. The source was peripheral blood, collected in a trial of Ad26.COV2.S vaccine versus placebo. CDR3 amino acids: CASSRAERTGQHNEQFF. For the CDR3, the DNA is TGTGCCAGTAGTAGGGCAGAAAGGACGGGACAGCACAATGAGCAGTTCTTC.